This TCR beta chain emerged from a study of neoadjuvant anti-PD-1 for oral cavity cancer. At the level of the study: Around day 43, patients without progression received a fourth nivolumab dose before surgery. Findings of the study overall: With a few patients per group, TCR findings need larger cohorts.

Regarding this clone: Its antigen remains unidentified.

PBMCs were not maintained or expanded in culture before analysis. Six replicates per PBMC sample, mostly from about 500 ng of genomic DNA. Clones were read by immunoSEQ multiplex PCR, and TCRdb kept only the in-frame ones, dropping some. The sample includes roughly 15,000 clones, roughly two thirds of them seen just once. This CDR3 region has 13 residues. The ends were cut back, 6 bases at V and 1 base at J, with 9 bases in the middle. Germline CDR1 LNHDA, CDR2 SQIVND (reference sequence). This TCR was recovered from a person aged 35-80 years with oral cavity squamous cell carcinoma. V and J are TRBV19 and TRBJ2-5; no clear D. This specimen consisted of PBMCs, obtained before nivolumab (anti-PD-1) treatment. CDR3 nucleotides: TGTGCCAGTAGAAATGACGGCCAAGAGACCCAGTACTTC. Its translation: CASRNDGQETQYF.